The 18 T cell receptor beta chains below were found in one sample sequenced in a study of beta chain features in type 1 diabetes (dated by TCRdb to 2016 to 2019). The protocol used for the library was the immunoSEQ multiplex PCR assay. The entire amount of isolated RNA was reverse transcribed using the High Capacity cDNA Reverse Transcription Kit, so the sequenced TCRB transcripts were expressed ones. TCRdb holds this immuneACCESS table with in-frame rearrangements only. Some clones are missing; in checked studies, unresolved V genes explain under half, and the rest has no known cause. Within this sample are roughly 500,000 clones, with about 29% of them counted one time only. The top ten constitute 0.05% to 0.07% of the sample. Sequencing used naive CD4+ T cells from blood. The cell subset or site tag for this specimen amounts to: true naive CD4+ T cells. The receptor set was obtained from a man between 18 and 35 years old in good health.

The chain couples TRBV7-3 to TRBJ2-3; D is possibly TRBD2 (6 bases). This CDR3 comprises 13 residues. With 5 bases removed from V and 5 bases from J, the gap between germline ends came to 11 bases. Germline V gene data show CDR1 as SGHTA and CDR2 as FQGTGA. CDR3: CASSPAGGDTQYF. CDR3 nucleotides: TGTGCCAGCAGCCCAGCCGGGGGAGATACGCAGTATTTT.

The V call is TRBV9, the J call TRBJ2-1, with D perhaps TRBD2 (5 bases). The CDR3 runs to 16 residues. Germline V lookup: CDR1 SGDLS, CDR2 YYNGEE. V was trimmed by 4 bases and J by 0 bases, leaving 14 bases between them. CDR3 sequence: CASSPPSGLSYNEQFF. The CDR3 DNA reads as TGTGCCAGCAGCCCCCCAAGCGGACTCTCCTACAATGAGCAGTTCTTC. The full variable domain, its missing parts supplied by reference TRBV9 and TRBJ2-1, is DSGVTQTPKHLITATGQRVTLRCSPRSGDLSVYWYQQSLDQGLQFLIQYYNGEERAKGNILERFSAQQFPDLHSELNLSSLELGDSALYFCASSPPSGLSYNEQFFGPGTRLTVL.

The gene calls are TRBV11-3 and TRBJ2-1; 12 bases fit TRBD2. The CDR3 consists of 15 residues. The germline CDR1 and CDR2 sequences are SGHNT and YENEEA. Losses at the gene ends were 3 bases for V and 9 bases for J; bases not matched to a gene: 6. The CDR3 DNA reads TGTGCCAGCAGCTTTCTAGCGGGAGGGCGAAGTGAGCAGTTCTTC. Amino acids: CASSFLAGGRSEQFF.

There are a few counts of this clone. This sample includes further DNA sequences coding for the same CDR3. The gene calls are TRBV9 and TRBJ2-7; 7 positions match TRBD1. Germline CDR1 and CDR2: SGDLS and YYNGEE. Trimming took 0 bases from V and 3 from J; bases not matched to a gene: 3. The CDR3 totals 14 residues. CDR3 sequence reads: CASSVGQGNYEQYF. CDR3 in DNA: TGTGCCAGCAGCGTAGGACAGGGTAACTACGAGCAGTACTTC.

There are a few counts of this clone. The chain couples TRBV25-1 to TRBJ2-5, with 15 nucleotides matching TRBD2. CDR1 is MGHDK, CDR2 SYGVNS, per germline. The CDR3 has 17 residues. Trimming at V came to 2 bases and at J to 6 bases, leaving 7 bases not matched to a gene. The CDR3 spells CASSEGLAGGPGKTQYF. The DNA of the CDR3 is TGTGCCAGCAGTGAAGGACTAGCGGGAGGGCCAGGGAAGACCCAGTACTTC.

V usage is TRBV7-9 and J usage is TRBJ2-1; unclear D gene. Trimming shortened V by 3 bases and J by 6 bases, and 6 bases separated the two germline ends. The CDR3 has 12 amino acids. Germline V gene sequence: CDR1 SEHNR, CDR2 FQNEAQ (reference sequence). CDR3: CASSFLINEQFF. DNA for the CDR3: TGTGCCAGCAGCTTTTTAATCAATGAGCAGTTCTTC.

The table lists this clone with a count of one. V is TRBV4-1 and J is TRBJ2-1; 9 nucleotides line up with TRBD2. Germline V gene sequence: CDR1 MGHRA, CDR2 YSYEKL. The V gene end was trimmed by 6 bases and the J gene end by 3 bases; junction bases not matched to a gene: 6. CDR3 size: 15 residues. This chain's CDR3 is CASSPSGADYNEQFF. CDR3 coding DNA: TGCGCCAGCAGTCCTAGCGGGGCCGACTACAATGAGCAGTTCTTC.

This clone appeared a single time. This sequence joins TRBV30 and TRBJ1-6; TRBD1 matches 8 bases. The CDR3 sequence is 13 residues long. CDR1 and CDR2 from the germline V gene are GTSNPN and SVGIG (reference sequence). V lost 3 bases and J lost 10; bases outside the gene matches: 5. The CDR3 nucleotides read TGTGCCTGGAGCCGGGACAGGAGGTCACCCCTCCACTTT. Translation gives CAWSRDRRSPLHF.

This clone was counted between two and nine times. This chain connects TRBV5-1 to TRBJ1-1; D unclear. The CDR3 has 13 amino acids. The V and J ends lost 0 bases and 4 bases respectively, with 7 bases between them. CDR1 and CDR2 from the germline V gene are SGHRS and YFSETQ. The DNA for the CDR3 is TGCGCCAGCAGCTTGGACAGACCCACTGAAGCTTTCTTT. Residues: CASSLDRPTEAFF. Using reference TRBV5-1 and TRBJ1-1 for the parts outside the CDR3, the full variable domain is KAGVTQTPRYLIKTRGQQVTLSCSPISGHRSVSWYQQTPGQGLQFLFEYFSETQRNKGNFPGRFSGRQFSNSRSEMNVSTLELGDSALYLCASSLDRPTEAFFGQGTRLTVV.

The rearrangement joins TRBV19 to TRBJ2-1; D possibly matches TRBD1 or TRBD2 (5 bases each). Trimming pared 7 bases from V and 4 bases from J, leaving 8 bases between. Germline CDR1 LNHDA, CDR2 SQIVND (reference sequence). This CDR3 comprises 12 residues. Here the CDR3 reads CASNGGYNEQFF. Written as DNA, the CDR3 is TGTGCCAGTAATGGGGGTTACAATGAGCAGTTCTTC.

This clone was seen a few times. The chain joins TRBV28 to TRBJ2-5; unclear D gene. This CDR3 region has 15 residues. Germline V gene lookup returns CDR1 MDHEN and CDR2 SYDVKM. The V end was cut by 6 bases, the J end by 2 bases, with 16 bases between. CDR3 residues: CASRNHDPSQETQYF. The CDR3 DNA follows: TGTGCCAGCAGGAACCATGACCCAAGTCAAGAGACCCAGTACTTC.

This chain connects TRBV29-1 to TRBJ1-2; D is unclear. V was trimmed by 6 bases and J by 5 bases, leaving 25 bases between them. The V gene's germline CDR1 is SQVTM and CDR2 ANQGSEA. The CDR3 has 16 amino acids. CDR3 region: CSVIPDGRNMGYGYTF. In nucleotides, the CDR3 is TGCAGCGTCATACCTGACGGGCGCAATATGGGGTATGGCTACACCTTC.

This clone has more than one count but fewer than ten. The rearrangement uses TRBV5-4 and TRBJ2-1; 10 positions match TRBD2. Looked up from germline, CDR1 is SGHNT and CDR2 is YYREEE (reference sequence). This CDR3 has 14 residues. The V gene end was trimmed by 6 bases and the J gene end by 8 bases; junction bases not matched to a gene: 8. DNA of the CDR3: TGTGCCAGCAAACTGGGGCTAGCGGGAGATGAGCAGTTCTTC. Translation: CASKLGLAGDEQFF.

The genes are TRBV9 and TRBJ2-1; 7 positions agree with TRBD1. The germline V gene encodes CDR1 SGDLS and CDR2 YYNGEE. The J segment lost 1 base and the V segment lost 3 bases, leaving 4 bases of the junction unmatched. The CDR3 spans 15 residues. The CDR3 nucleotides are TGTGCCAGCAGCGAACTGACAGGGTCCTACAATGAGCAGTTCTTC. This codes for CASSELTGSYNEQFF. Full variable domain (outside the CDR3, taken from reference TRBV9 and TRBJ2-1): DSGVTQTPKHLITATGQRVTLRCSPRSGDLSVYWYQQSLDQGLQFLIQYYNGEERAKGNILERFSAQQFPDLHSELNLSSLELGDSALYFCASSELTGSYNEQFFGPGTRLTVL.

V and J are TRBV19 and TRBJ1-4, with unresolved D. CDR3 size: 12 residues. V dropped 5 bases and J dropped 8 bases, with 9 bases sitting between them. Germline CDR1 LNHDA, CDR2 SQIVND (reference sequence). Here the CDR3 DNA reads TGTGCCAGTAGTCCCCTCCAGGAAAAACTGTTTTTT. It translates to CASSPLQEKLFF. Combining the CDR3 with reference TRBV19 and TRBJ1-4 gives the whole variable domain DGGITQSPKYLFRKEGQNVTLSCEQNLNHDAMYWYRQDPGQGLRLIYYSQIVNDFQKGDIAEGYSVSREKKESFPLTVTSAQKNPTAFYLCASSPLQEKLFFGSGTQLSVL.

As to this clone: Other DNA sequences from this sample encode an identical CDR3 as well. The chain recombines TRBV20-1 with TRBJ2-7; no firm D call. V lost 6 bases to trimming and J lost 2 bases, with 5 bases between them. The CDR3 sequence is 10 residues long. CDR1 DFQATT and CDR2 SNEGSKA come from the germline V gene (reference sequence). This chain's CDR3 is CSAGPYEQYF. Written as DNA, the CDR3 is TGCAGTGCCGGGCCCTACGAGCAGTACTTC.

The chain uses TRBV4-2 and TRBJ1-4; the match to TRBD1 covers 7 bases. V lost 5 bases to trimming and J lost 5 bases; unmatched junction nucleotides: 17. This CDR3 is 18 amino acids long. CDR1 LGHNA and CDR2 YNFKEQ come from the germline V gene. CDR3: CASSTGTAPLKENEKLFF. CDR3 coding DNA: TGTGCCAGCAGCACCGGGACAGCCCCTCTAAAGGAAAATGAAAAACTGTTTTTT.

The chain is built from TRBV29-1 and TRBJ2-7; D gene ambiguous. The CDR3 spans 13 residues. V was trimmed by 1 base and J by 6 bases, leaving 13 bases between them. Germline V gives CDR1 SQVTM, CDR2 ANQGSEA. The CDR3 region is CSVEGTVNGEQYF. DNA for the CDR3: TGCAGCGTTGAAGGGACGGTAAACGGCGAGCAGTACTTC.